This TCR beta chain was observed in a study of cytomegalovirus exposure and HLA in healthy donors. Notes on the study in general: Cytomegalovirus-associated status was assigned to 164 TCR beta chains. Most TCR sequences were uncommon, yet certain public TCRs appeared in many donors. Reportedly, diagnosis of cytomegalovirus status by the classifier showed high specificity and sensitivity. Specific recognition of CMV antigens was confirmed in vitro for a few chains (all CMV-associated).

Method: immunoSEQ multiplex PCR; TCRdb's copy keeps in-frame clones and lacks some. The table lists some 230,000 clones, under 95% of them singletons. J was trimmed by 8 bases and V by 2 bases; bases with no gene match: 6. The length of the CDR3 is 14 residues. The germline CDR1 and CDR2 sequences are SGHAT and FQNNGV. As to this clone: Its specificity is unknown.

This chain joins TRBV11-2 and TRBJ2-1, with 7 bases fitting TRBD2. The receptor's source is a woman younger than 30 in good health and CMV-seronegative. The sample comprised PBMCs. DNA of the CDR3: TGTGCCAGCAGCTTAATGGGCGGGAGCGATGAGCAGTTCTTC. As protein: CASSLMGGSDEQFF.